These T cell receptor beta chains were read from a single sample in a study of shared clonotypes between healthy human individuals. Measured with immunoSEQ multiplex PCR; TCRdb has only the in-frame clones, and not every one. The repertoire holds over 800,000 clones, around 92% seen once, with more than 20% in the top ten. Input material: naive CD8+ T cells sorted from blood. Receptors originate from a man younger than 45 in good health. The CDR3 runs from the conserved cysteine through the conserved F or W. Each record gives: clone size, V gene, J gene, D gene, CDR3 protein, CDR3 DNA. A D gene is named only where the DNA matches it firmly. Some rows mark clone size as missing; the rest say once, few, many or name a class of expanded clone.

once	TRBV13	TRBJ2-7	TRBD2	CASHIGGESSYEQYF	TGTGCCAGCCACATCGGGGGGGAATCCTCCTACGAGCAGTACTTC
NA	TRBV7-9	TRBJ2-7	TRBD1	CASSFGQGSYEQYF	TGTGCCAGCAGCTTCGGACAGGGTTCCTACGAGCAGTACTTC
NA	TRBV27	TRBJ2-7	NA	CASRSTAYEQYF	TGTGCCAGCAGGTCAACAGCCTACGAGCAGTACTTC
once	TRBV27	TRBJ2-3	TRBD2	CASSSLNSGLADTQYF	TGTGCCAGCAGTTCGTTGAATAGCGGGTTAGCAGATACGCAGTATTTT
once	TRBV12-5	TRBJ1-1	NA	CASGLLGTGNTEAFF	TGTGCTAGTGGTTTGCTCGGGACGGGAAACACTGAAGCTTTCTTT
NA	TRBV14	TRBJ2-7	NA	CASSPSRGPTYEQYF	TGTGCCAGCAGCCCGAGCAGGGGTCCTACCTACGAGCAGTACTTC
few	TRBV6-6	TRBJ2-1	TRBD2	CASSYSLAGVNEQFF	TGTGCCAGCAGTTACTCACTAGCGGGAGTCAATGAGCAGTTCTTC
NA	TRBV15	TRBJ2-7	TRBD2	CAISLIRLAGGPEDYEQYF	TGTGCCATCAGCCTCATCCGACTAGCGGGAGGGCCGGAGGACTACGAGCAGTACTTC
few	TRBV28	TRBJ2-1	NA	CASSLYHEQFF	TGTGCCAGCAGTTTATATCATGAGCAGTTCTTC
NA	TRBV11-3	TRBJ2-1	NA	CASSLGPHEQFF	TGTGCCAGCAGCTTGGGCCCGCATGAGCAGTTCTTC
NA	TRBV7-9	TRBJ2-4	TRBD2	CASSSGRPNIQYF	TGTGCCAGCAGCAGCGGGAGACCAAACATTCAGTACTTC
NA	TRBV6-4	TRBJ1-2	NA	CASSDRDYRGYTF	TGTGCCAGCAGTGACCGGGATTATCGCGGCTACACCTTC
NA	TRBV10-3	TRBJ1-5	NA	CAISESKGFNQPQHF	TGTGCCATCAGTGAGTCGAAGGGTTTCAATCAGCCCCAGCATTTT
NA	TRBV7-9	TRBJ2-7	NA	CASRRSGNEQYF	TGTGCCAGCAGAAGAAGCGGAAACGAGCAGTACTTC
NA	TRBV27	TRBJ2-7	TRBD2	CASSLFRDYPSDEQYF	TGTGCCAGCAGTTTATTCCGGGACTACCCATCGGACGAGCAGTACTTC
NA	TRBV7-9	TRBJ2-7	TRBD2	CASSPSGRAYEQYF	TGTGCCAGCAGCCCCAGCGGGAGGGCCTACGAGCAGTACTTC
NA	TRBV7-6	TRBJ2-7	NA	CASSLGSADSYEQYF	TGTGCCAGCAGTCTAGGCTCGGCGGACTCCTACGAGCAGTACTTC
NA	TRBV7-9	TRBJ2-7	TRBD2	CASSSTSGSSYEQYF	TGTGCCAGCAGCTCGACTAGCGGGAGCTCCTACGAGCAGTACTTC
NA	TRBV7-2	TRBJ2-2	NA	CASSLVGAPNTGELFF	TGTGCCAGCAGCTTAGTGGGGGCCCCGAACACCGGGGAGCTGTTTTTT
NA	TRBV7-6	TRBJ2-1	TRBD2	CASSSRLAGISSYNEQFF	TGTGCCAGCAGCTCCCGACTAGCGGGAATCTCTTCCTACAATGAGCAGTTCTTC
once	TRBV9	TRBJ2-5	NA	CASSGPGTPGETQYF	TGTGCCAGCAGCGGCCCTGGGACACCAGGAGAGACCCAGTACTTC
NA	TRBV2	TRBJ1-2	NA	CASGGGPVYGYTF	TGTGCCAGCGGGGGGGGCCCGGTATATGGCTACACCTTC
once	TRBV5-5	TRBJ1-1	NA	CASRGDTEAFF	TGTGCCAGCAGGGGGGACACTGAAGCTTTCTTT
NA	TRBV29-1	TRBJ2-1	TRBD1	CSVTGTGGGSSYNEQFF	TGCAGCGTTACCGGGACAGGGGGCGGAAGCTCCTACAATGAGCAGTTCTTC
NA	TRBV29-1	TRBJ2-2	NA	CSVEEANTGELFF	TGCAGCGTTGAAGAGGCGAACACCGGGGAGCTGTTTTTT
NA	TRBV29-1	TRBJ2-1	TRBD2	CSVEKASGVYNEQFF	TGCAGCGTTGAAAAGGCTAGCGGCGTATACAATGAGCAGTTCTTC
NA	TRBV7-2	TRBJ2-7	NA	CASTPTDTYEQYF	TGTGCCAGCACCCCGACAGACACCTACGAGCAGTACTTC
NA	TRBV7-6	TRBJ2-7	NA	CASSSPDGVGGYEQYF	TGTGCCAGCAGTTCCCCCGACGGTGTGGGGGGCTACGAGCAGTACTTC
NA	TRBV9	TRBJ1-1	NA	CASGQGDLGTEAFF	TGTGCCAGCGGCCAAGGGGATCTGGGGACTGAAGCTTTCTTT
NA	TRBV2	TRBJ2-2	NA	CASSDEGWNTGELFF	TGTGCCAGCAGTGATGAGGGGTGGAACACCGGGGAGCTGTTTTTT
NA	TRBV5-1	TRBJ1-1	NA	CASAQQRMNAEAFF	TGCGCCAGCGCCCAACAAAGGATGAACGCTGAAGCTTTCTTT
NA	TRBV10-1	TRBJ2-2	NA	CASSESNGAGELFF	TGCGCCAGCAGTGAGTCGAACGGAGCCGGGGAGCTGTTTTTT
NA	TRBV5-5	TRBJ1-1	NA	CASSFDVLTEAFF	TGTGCCAGCAGCTTCGACGTACTCACTGAAGCTTTCTTT
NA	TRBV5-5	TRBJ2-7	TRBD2	CASSLVAWGLSYEQYF	TGTGCCAGCAGCTTGGTTGCCTGGGGACTATCCTACGAGCAGTACTTC
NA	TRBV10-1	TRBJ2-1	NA	CASSDGSPYNEQFF	TGCGCCAGCAGTGATGGCTCCCCGTACAATGAGCAGTTCTTC
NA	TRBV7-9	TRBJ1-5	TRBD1	CASSSVRQGNQPQHF	TGTGCCAGCAGCTCAGTCAGACAGGGAAATCAGCCCCAGCATTTT
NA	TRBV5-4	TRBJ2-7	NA	CASSLEYGKGGEQYF	TGTGCCAGCAGCTTGGAGTACGGGAAGGGTGGGGAGCAGTACTTC
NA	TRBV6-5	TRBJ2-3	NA	CASSPGTFSTDTQYF	TGTGCCAGCAGTCCCGGGACTTTTAGCACAGATACGCAGTATTTT
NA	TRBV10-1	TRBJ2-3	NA	CASSDDFTDTQYF	TGCGCCAGCAGTGACGATTTCACAGATACGCAGTATTTT
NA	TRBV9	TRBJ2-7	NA	CASSVGYRQGYEQYF	TGTGCCAGCAGCGTAGGATATAGGCAGGGCTACGAGCAGTACTTC
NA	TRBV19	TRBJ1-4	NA	CASRSKGVFNEKLFF	TGTGCCAGTAGGTCAAAGGGGGTATTTAATGAAAAACTGTTTTTT
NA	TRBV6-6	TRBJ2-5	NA	CASSYGGDLKETQYF	TGTGCCAGCAGTTACGGCGGGGATTTGAAGGAGACCCAGTACTTC
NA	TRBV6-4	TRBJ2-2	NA	CASSTELDKTGELFF	TGTGCCAGCAGTACTGAGTTGGATAAAACCGGGGAGCTGTTTTTT
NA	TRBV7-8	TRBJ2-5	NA	CASSLEAGTTRETQYF	TGTGCCAGCAGCTTAGAGGCAGGGACGACCCGGGAGACCCAGTACTTC
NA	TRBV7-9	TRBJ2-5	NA	CASSLGEEETQYF	TGTGCCAGCAGTCTAGGGGAGGAAGAGACCCAGTACTTC
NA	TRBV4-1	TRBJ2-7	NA	CASSHGTQYEQYF	TGCGCCAGCAGCCATGGCACACAGTACGAGCAGTACTTC
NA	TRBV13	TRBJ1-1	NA	CASSSTDTYTEAFF	TGTGCCAGCAGCTCTACTGACACCTACACTGAAGCTTTCTTT
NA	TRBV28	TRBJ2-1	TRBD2	CASSPGLLDEQFF	TGTGCCAGCAGTCCGGGACTACTAGATGAGCAGTTCTTC